A selection of T cell receptor beta chains follows, all from one sample in a study of T-cell reconstitution after alpha-beta-depleted transplantation in children. One entry per CDR3 protein, called by TCRdb with MiXCR from the PCR reads. The repertoire includes 250,000 to 300,000 distinct CDR3 sequences, approximately 9.8% of them detected once, and 9.5% to 13% sits in the top ten. Sequencing was performed on PBMCs from the stem cell graft donor, taken from the stem cell graft. The receptor source for this set is a human donor who donated a stem cell graft to a child with SCID. Each CDR3 is given with its conserved first and last residue.

>TRBV6-5|TRBJ2-2
CASSRRVTGELFF
>TRBV10-3|TRBJ1-5
CAISGDGASPQHF
>TRBV29-1|TRBJ1-2
CTFRDPMAPNYGYTF
>TRBV7-8|TRBJ2-7
CASSPSGGDFYEQYF
>TRBV7-8|TRBJ2-2
CASSLGLAGAGELFF
>TRBV5-1|TRBJ2-7
CASSLADRGTYEQYF
>TRBV18|TRBJ2-6
CASSLQGVGANVLTF
>TRBV12-3/TRBV12-4|TRBJ1-2
CASSTGTGVYGYTF
>TRBV11-2|TRBJ2-6
CASSLVRTGGAGANVLTF
>TRBV12-3/TRBV12-4|TRBJ1-1
CASSPLGGGTEAFF
>TRBV7-9|TRBJ1-1
CASSLAGLEAFF
>TRBV5-1|TRBJ2-5
CASSDGTSYEETQYF
>TRBV6-5|TRBJ2-3
CASSYTQTTDTQYF
>TRBV5-1|TRBJ2-2
CASSGGAGELFF
>TRBV20-1|TRBJ2-1
CSARQGVFEQFF
>TRBV29-1|TRBJ2-1
CSVEDYPTSGGANEQFF
>TRBV6-1|TRBJ2-3
CASRVLTGGRNTDTQYF
>TRBV19|TRBJ1-2
CASSIGPDYGYTF
>TRBV7-9|TRBJ2-7
CASSLSPVTYEQYF
>TRBV5-1|TRBJ2-3
CASSLTGGSFTDTQYF
>TRBV6-5|TRBJ2-2
CASSSGQGKGGELFF
>TRBV6-5|TRBJ2-5
CASRGPGETQYF
>TRBV2|TRBJ2-7
CASSEWREGEQYF
>TRBV5-1|TRBJ1-4
CASSLGTVPTNEKLFF
>TRBV6-5|TRBJ1-6
CASSYASQGTYNSPLHF
>TRBV20-1|TRBJ2-5
CSALLPPGHDRETQYF
>TRBV20-1|TRBJ1-1
CSAEEGLITEAFF
>TRBV7-9|TRBJ2-5
CATSPTGLLLETQYF
>TRBV27|TRBJ2-2
CATSSNAPPSRELFF
>TRBV9|TRBJ2-5
CASSARQGTMSRETQYF
>TRBV3-1|TRBJ2-5
CASSHLDAFQETQYF
>TRBV10-2|TRBJ2-4
CASSESRLAGDIQYF
>TRBV20-1|TRBJ2-1
CSARRTSGLSSYNEQFF
>TRBV5-1|TRBJ2-7
CASSLGVGVVEQYF
>TRBV12-3/TRBV12-4|TRBJ1-3
CASGSSGNTIYF
>TRBV12-3/TRBV12-4|TRBJ1-1
CASTPGQGTEAFF
>TRBV25-1|TRBJ2-1
CASSARGTSGHNEQFF
>TRBV7-9|TRBJ2-1
CASSPLGGFGQFF
>TRBV18|TRBJ1-2
CASSPLPIDRANYGYTF
>TRBV2|TRBJ2-3
CASRDPGLAGPDTQYF
>TRBV4-1|TRBJ2-1
CASSQAVDEQFF
>TRBV29-1|TRBJ2-1
CSVDEQFQGTSGGLSYNEQFF
>TRBV5-1|TRBJ1-1
CASSLGGQGGAEAFF
>TRBV5-1|TRBJ2-7
CASSPRGQGSDEQYF
>TRBV7-8|TRBJ1-1
CASSPHRGQLTEAFF
>TRBV21-1|TRBJ1-5
CANFPGQGQNQPQHF
>TRBV7-9|TRBJ1-6
CASGTVRRINSPLHF
>TRBV10-3|TRBJ1-2
CAISGLNYGYTF
>TRBV13|TRBJ2-7
CASSPLGQSAEQYF
>TRBV7-2|TRBJ2-7
CASSLVLGYEQYF
>TRBV10-3|TRBJ2-3
CASRRIAGGTDTQYF
>TRBV14|TRBJ2-7
CASSPLTSGTYYEQYF
>TRBV6-5|TRBJ1-1
CASSSRGVTEAFF
>TRBV20-1|TRBJ1-1
CSARWTGNTEAFF
>TRBV5-1|TRBJ2-7
CASSLEGLAGGSYEQYF
>TRBV12-3/TRBV12-4|TRBJ1-4
CASRNRQGSGEKLFF